This T cell receptor (beta chain) is drawn from a study of human T cells and chemical hapten exposure. From the RACE reads, TCRdb called clonotypes with MiXCR, one entry per CDR3 protein. The data hold around 77,000 distinct CDR3 sequences, with over 7.5% observed a single time. Study-level findings and limits: Sensitization with DPC brought no change to TCRs above 1 in 1000 in frequency.

This clonotype was observed a few times. Its specificity is unknown. Trimming stripped 2 bases from V and 4 bases from J, with 11 bases between. The CDR3 is 14 residues long. The germline gives CDR1 SEHNR, CDR2 FQNEAQ (reference sequence). The time point: patch test 1, 2 weeks after DPC sensitization. Stated treatment: therapeutic diphenylcyclopropenone sensitization with weekly scalp DPC. Donors, patients with alopecia ranging from 18 to 70 years old and judged suitable for DPC, provided samples. The source is a woman in her forties with alopecia areata. Some clones in this sample may be carry-over from other donors' samples. This chain joins TRBV7-9 and TRBJ1-1; D uncertain. The specimen comprised whole blood, sampled in connection with sensitization to the hapten diphenylcyclopropenone (DPC). CDR3 nucleotide sequence: TGTGCCAGCAGCTTACAGGCCTGGGGCACTGAAGCTTTCTTT. This codes for CASSLQAWGTEAFF.